These 2 T cell receptor beta chains share one sample of origin, sequenced in a study of beta chain features in type 1 diabetes. The study reverse transcribed the entire isolated RNA, so it sequenced expressed TCRB transcripts. Produced via immunoSEQ multiplex PCR; TCRdb's table is partial and in-frame only. The repertoire holds 200,000 to 300,000 clones, about 26% seen once, with more than 3% in the top ten. The sample consisted of central memory CD4+ T cells from blood. Every receptor here comes from a man under 40 in good health.

In its sample, this clone was seen a few times. The chain is built from TRBV7-7 and TRBJ2-2, with D possibly matching TRBD1 (5 bases). V dropped 5 bases and J dropped 5 bases, with 18 bases sitting between them. The CDR3 is made up of 16 amino acids. CDR1 is SSHAT and CDR2 is FNYEAQ in the germline V gene (reference sequence). CDR3: CASSPTWQGGTGELFF. In nucleotides, the CDR3 is TGTGCCAGCAGCCCCACCTGGCAGGGTGGGACCGGGGAGCTGTTTTTT. Full variable domain (missing parts from reference TRBV7-7 and TRBJ2-2): GAGVSQSPRYKVTKRGQDVTLRCDPISSHATLYWYQQALGQGPEFLTYFNYEAQPDKSGLPSDRFSAERPEGSISTLTIQRTEQRDSAMYRCASSPTWQGGTGELFFGEGSRLTVL.

The V and J genes are TRBV6-8 and TRBJ2-4; D unresolved. Trimming shortened V by 0 bases and J by 0 bases, and 15 bases separated the two germline ends. Germline values: CDR1 MNHGY, CDR2 SAAAGT. The length of the CDR3 is 18 residues. CDR3 nucleotide sequence: TGTGCCAGCAGTTACTCGTGGAACAGAAGCCTAGCCAAAAACATTCAGTACTTC. This gives the protein CASSYSWNRSLAKNIQYF.